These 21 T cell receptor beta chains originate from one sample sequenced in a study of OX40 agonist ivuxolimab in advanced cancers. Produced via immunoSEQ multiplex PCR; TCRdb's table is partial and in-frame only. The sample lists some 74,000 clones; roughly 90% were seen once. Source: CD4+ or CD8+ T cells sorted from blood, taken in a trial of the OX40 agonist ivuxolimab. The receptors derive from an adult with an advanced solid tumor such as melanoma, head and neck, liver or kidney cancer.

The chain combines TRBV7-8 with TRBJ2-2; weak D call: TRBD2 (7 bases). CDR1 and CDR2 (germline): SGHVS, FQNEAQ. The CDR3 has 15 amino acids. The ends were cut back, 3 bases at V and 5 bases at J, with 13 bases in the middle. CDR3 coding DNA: TGTGCCAGCAGCTTCGGGGGGCGCGGTACCGGGGAGCTGTTTTTT. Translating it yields CASSFGGRGTGELFF.

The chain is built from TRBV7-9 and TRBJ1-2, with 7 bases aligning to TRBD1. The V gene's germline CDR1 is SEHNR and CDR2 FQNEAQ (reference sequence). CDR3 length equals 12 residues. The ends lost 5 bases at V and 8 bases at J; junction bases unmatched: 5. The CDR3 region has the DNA TGTGCCAGCAGCAGCACAGGGGACGGCTACACCTTC. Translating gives CASSSTGDGYTF.

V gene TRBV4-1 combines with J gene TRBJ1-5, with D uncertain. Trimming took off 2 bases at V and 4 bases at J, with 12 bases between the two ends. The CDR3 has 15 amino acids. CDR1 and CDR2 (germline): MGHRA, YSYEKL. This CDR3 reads CASSQMGGNNQPQHF. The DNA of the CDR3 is TGCGCCAGCAGCCAAATGGGCGGCAATAATCAGCCCCAGCATTTT.

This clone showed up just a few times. The chain's CDR3 is CASSSLERYEQYF. Written as DNA, the CDR3 is TGTGCCAGCAGCTCCCTGGAGAGGTACGAGCAGTACTTC. The chain has TRBV7-2 and TRBJ2-7; D gene unclear. The germline gives CDR1 SGHTA, CDR2 FQGNSA. CDR3 length: 13 residues. Trimming took 4 bases from V and 4 from J, leaving 11 bases between them.

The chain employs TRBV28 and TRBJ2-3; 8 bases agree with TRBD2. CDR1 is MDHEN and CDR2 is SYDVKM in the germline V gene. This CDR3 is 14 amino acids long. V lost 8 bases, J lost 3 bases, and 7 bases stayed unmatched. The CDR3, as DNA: TGTGCCAGCGGAGGCGGGGGGTGGACAGATACGCAGTATTTT. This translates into CASGGGGWTDTQYF. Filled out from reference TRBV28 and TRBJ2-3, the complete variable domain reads DVKVTQSSRYLVKRTGEKVFLECVQDMDHENMFWYRQDPGLGLRLIYFSYDVKMKEKGDIPEGYSVSREKKERFSLILESASTNQTSMYLCASGGGGWTDTQYFGPGTRLTVL.

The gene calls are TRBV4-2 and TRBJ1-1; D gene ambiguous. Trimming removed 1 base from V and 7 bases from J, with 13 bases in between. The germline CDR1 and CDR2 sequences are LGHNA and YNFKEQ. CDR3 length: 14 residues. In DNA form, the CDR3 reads TGTGCCAGCAGCCAAGGGTACCAATCCCGTGAAGCTTTCTTT. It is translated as CASSQGYQSREAFF.

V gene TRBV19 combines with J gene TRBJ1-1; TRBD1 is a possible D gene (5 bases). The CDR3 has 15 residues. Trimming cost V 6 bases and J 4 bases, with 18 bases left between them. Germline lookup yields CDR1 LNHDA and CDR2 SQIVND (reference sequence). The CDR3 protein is CASSVAGYAGTEAFF. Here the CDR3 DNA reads TGTGCCAGTAGCGTGGCAGGGTATGCGGGCACTGAAGCTTTCTTT.

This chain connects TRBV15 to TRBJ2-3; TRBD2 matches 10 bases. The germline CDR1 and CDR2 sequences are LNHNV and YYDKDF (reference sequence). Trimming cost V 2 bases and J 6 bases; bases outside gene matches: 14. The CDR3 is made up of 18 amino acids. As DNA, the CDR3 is TGTGCCACCAGCAGATTCGCCGAAGCGGGAGGGCCTATCGATACGCAGTATTTT. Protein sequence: CATSRFAEAGGPIDTQYF.

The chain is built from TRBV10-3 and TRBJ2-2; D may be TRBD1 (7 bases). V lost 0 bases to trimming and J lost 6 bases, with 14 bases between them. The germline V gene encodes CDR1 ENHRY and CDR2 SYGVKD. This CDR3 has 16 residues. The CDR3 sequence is CAISESDREVAGELFF. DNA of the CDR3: TGTGCCATCAGTGAGTCCGACAGGGAGGTAGCCGGGGAGCTGTTTTTT.

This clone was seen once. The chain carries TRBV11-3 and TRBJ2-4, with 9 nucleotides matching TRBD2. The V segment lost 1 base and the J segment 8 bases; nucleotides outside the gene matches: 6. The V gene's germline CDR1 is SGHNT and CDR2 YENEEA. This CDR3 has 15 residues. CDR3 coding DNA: TGTGCCAGCAGCTTAGTATTAGCGGGAGCGGACATTCAGTACTTC. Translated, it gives CASSLVLAGADIQYF.

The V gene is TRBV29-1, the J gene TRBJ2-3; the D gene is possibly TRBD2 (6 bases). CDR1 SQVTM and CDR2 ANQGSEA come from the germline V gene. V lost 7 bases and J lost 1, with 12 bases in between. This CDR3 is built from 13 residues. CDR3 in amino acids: CSAKGGGTDTQYF. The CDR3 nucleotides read TGCAGCGCCAAGGGCGGGGGCACAGATACGCAGTATTTT.

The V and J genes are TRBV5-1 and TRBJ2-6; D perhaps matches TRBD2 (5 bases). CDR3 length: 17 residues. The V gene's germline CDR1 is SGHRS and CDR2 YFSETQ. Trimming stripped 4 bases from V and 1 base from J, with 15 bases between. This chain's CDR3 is CASSPPHGGSGANVLTF. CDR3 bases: TGCGCCAGCAGCCCCCCCCATGGCGGGTCTGGGGCCAACGTCCTGACTTTC.

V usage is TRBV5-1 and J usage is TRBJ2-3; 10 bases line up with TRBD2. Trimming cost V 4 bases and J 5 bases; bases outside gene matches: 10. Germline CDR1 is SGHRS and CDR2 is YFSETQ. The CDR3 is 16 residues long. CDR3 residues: CASSRPTSGPGDTQYF. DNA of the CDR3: TGCGCCAGCAGCCGGCCGACTAGCGGGCCCGGAGATACGCAGTATTTT. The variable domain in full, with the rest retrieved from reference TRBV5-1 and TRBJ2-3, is KAGVTQTPRYLIKTRGQQVTLSCSPISGHRSVSWYQQTPGQGLQFLFEYFSETQRNKGNFPGRFSGRQFSNSRSEMNVSTLELGDSALYLCASSRPTSGPGDTQYFGPGTRLTVL.

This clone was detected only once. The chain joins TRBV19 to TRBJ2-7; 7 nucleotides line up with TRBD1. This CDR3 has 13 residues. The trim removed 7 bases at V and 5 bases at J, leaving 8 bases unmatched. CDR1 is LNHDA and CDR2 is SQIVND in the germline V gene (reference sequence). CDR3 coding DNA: TGTGCCAGTAAGCGGACAGGTGCCCACGAGCAGTACTTC. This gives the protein CASKRTGAHEQYF.

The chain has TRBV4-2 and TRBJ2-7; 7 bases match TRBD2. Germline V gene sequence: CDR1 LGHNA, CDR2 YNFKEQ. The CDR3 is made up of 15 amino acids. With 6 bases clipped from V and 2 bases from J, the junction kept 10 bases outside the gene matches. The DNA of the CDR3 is TGTGCCAGCAGACCGGGAGGTAGCCAAGCCTACGAGCAGTACTTC. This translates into CASRPGGSQAYEQYF.

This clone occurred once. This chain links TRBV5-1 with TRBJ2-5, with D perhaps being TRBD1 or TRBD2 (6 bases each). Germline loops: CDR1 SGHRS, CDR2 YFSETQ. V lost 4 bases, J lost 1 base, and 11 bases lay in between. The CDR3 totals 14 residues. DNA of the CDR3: TGCGCCAGCAGCCCGGGGGCAGTCCAAGAGACCCAGTACTTC. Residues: CASSPGAVQETQYF. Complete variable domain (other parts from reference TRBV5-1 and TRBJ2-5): KAGVTQTPRYLIKTRGQQVTLSCSPISGHRSVSWYQQTPGQGLQFLFEYFSETQRNKGNFPGRFSGRQFSNSRSEMNVSTLELGDSALYLCASSPGAVQETQYFGPGTRLLVL.

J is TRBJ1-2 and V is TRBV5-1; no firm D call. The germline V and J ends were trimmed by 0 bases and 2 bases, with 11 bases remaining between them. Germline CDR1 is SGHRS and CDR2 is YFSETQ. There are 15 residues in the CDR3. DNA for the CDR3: TGCGCCAGCAGCTTGGGCAATTCGGGGAACTATGGCTACACCTTC. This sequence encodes CASSLGNSGNYGYTF.

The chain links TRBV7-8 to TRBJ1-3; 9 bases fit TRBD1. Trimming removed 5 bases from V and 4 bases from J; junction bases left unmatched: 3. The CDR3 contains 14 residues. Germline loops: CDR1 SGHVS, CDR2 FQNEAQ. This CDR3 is CASSGDRVGNTIYF. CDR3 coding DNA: TGTGCCAGCAGCGGGGACAGGGTAGGAAACACCATATATTTT.

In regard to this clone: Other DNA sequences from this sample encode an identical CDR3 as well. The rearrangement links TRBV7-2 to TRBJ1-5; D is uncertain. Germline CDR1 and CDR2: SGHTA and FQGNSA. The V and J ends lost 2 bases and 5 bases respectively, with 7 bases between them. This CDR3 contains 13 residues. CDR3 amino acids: CASSLSSDQPQHF. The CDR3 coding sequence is TGTGCCAGCAGCTTAAGTTCAGATCAGCCCCAGCATTTT. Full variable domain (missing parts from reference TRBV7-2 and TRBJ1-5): GAGVSQSPSNKVTEKGKDVELRCDPISGHTALYWYRQSLGQGLEFLIYFQGNSAPDKSGLPSDRFSAERTGGSVSTLTIQRTQQEDSAVYLCASSLSSDQPQHFGDGTRLSIL.

The CDR3 DNA follows: TGCGCCAGCAGCTCCCAGACAGGGGCGACTGAAGCTTTCTTT. Translated: CASSSQTGATEAFF. V usage is TRBV5-1 and J usage is TRBJ1-1; 8 bases are a match to TRBD1. V was clipped by 3 bases and J by 5 bases; unmatched bases: 6. This CDR3 spans 14 amino acids. Per the germline V gene, CDR1 is SGHRS and CDR2 is YFSETQ.

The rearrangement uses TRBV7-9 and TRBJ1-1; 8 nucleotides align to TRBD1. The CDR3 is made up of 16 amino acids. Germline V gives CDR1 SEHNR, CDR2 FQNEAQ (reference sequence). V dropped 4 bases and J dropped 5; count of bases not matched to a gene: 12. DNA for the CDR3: TGTGCCAGCAGCTCCACATCTGGACAGGGAGGAACTGAAGCTTTCTTT. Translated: CASSSTSGQGGTEAFF.